The sample holds one count of the clone carrying this TCR beta chain. Its antigen is still unknown. This sample stems from a study of T cell responses to AZD1222 COVID-19 vaccine. Study-level results: Reports indicate that nearly half of spike-specific TCRs are directed at unmutated variant regions. White British donors predominated, females outnumbered males, and clonal diversity was possibly underestimated. The CD4 TCRs associated with vaccination extended across spike and predominated at 160-218 and 743-854.

Measured with immunoSEQ multiplex PCR; TCRdb has only the in-frame clones, and not every one. The sample lists some 140,000 clones, 90% seen once, with approximately 17% in the top ten. The input for sequencing was peripheral blood, taken on day 0 of AZD1222 vaccination. The receptor comes from an adult in good health.

The CDR3 protein is CASTQGGASGELFF. CDR3 nucleotide sequence: TGTGCCAGCACCCAGGGGGGGGCTTCCGGGGAGCTGTTTTTT. The genes are TRBV3-1 (or the pseudogene TRBV3-2) and TRBJ2-2, with D possibly being TRBD1 or TRBD2 (7 bases each). CDR1 is LGHDT and CDR2 is YNNKEL in the germline V gene (reference sequence). The CDR3 is made up of 14 amino acids. V dropped 7 bases and J dropped 6 bases, with 15 bases sitting between them.